This T cell receptor (beta chain) stems from a study of cytomegalovirus exposure and HLA in healthy donors. Study-wide background: Earlier sequencing of around 190 million T cells yielded around 100 million unique TCR beta sequences. Study-wide findings and caveats: As immune exposure information, only CMV serostatus was available. A later analysis found common viral pathogens apparently linked to several of the most significant clusters.

Concerning this clone itself: Its antigen is undetermined.

CDR3 size: 13 residues. The germline V and J ends were trimmed by 2 bases and 6 bases, with 11 bases remaining between them. The germline gives CDR1 SGHTS, CDR2 YDEGEE. Primers: 60 Vbeta forward and 13 Jbeta reverse. The table came from immunoSEQ multiplex PCR; TCRdb's copy has only in-frame clones and leaves some out. The repertoire shows about 110,000 clones; the top ten hold 0.45% to 0.6%. The genes are TRBV5-8 and TRBJ1-2; D may be TRBD1 (6 bases). The sequenced sample was PBMCs. The sequence was collected from a man aged 45 to 65 in good health and CMV-seronegative. The CDR3 coding sequence is TGTGCCAGCAGCTTCGGAACAGGGCATGGCTACACCTTC. It translates to CASSFGTGHGYTF. Drawing the rest from reference TRBV5-8 and TRBJ1-2, the complete variable domain is EAGVTQSPTHLIKTRGQQATLRCSPISGHTSVYWYQQALGLGLQFLLWYDEGEERNRGNFPPRFSGRQFPNYSSELNVNALELEDSALYLCASSFGTGHGYTFGSGTRLTVV.